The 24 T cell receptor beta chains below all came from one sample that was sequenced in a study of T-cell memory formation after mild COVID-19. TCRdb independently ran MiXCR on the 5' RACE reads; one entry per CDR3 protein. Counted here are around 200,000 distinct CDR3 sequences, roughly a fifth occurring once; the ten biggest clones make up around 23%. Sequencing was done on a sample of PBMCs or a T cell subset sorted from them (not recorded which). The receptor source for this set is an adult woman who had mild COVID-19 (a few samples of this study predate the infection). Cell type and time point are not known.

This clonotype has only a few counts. Here the CDR3 DNA reads TGTGCCAGCAGGGAGCGGGACAGGGAGATGGAGACCCAGTACTTC. Amino acids: CASRERDREMETQYF. The chain is built from TRBV6-1 and TRBJ2-5; 9 positions match TRBD1. Germline CDR1 reads MNHNS; CDR2 reads SASEGT. V trimming: 6 bases; J trimming: 5 bases; junction bases outside the gene matches: 10. The CDR3 consists of 15 residues.

CDR3 sequence reads: CASRNLQRDQPQHF. The CDR3 DNA is TGTGCCAGCCGGAATCTCCAGCGTGATCAGCCCCAGCATTTT. This sequence joins TRBV19 and TRBJ1-5; D unclear. Germline CDR1 LNHDA, CDR2 SQIVND (reference sequence). Trimming left V 9 bases short and J 5 bases short, with 17 bases between. The CDR3 runs to 14 residues.

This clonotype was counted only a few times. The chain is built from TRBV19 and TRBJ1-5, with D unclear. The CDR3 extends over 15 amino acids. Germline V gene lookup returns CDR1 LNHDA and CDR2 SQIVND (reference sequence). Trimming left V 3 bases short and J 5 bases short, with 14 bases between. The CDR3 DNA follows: TGTGCCAGTAGTATTAGTGGGCAGCGGGATCAGCCCCAGCATTTT. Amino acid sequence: CASSISGQRDQPQHF. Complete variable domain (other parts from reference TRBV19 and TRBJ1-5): DGGITQSPKYLFRKEGQNVTLSCEQNLNHDAMYWYRQDPGQGLRLIYYSQIVNDFQKGDIAEGYSVSREKKESFPLTVTSAQKNPTAFYLCASSISGQRDQPQHFGDGTRLSIL.

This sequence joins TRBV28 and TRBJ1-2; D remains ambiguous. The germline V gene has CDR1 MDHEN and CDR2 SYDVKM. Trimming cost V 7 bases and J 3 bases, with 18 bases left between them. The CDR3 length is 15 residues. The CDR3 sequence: CASIPNSSPDYGYTF. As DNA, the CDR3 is TGTGCCAGCATCCCAAACAGCTCGCCTGACTATGGCTACACCTTC.

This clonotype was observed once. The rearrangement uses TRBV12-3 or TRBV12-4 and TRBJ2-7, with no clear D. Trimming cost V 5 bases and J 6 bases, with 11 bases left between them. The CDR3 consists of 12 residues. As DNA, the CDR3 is TGTGCCAGCAGTCCTTCGGCACTCGAGCAGTACTTC. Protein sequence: CASSPSALEQYF.

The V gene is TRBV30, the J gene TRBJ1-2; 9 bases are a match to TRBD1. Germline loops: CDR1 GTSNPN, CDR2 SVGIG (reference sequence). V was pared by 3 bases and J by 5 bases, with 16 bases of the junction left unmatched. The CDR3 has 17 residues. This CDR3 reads CAWRGGQGKGFLYGYTF. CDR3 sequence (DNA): TGTGCCTGGAGGGGAGGACAGGGGAAAGGGTTTTTATATGGCTACACCTTC.

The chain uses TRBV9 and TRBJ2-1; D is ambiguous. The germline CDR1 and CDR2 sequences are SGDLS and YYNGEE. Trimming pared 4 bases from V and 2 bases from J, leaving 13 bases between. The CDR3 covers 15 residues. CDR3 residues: CASSPRRHTYNEQFF. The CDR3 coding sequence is TGTGCCAGCAGCCCCCGCCGCCATACCTACAATGAGCAGTTCTTC. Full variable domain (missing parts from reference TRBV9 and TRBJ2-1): DSGVTQTPKHLITATGQRVTLRCSPRSGDLSVYWYQQSLDQGLQFLIQYYNGEERAKGNILERFSAQQFPDLHSELNLSSLELGDSALYFCASSPRRHTYNEQFFGPGTRLTVL.

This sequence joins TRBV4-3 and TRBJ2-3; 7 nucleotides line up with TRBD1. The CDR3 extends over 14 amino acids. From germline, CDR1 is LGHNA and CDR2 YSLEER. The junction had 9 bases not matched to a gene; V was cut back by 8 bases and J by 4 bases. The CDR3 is CASSDRVNSDTQYF. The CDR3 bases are TGCGCCAGCTCCGACAGGGTCAATTCAGATACGCAGTATTTT.

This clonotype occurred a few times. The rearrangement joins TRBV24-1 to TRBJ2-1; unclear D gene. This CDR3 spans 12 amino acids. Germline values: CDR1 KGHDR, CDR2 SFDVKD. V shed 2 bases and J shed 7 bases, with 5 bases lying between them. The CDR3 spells CATSDSGNEQFF. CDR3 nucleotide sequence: TGTGCCACCAGTGATTCCGGGAATGAGCAGTTCTTC.

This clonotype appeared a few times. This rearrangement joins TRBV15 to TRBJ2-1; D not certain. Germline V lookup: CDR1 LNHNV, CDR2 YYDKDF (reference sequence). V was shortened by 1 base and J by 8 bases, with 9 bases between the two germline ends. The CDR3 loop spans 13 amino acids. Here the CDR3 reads CATSRVLPDEQFF. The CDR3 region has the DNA TGTGCCACCAGCAGAGTACTCCCGGATGAGCAGTTCTTC.

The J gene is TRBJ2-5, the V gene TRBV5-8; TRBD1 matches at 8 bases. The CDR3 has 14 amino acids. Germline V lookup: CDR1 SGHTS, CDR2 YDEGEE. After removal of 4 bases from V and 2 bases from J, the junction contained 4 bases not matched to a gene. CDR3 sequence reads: CASSGNRGQETQYF. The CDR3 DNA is TGTGCCAGCAGCGGAAACAGGGGGCAAGAGACCCAGTACTTC.

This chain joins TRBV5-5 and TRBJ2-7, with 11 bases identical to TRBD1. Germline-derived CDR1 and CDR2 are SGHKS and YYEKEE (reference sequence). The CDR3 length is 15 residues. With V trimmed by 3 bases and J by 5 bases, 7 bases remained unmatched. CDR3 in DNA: TGTGCCAGCAGCTATGGACAGGGGGCCGGCGACGAGCAGTACTTC. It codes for CASSYGQGAGDEQYF.

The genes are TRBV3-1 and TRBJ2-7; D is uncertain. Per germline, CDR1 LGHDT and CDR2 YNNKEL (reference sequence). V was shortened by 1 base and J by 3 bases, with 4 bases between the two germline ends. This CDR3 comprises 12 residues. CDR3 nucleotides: TGTGCCAGCAGCCAAGGGGACTACGAGCAGTACTTC. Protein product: CASSQGDYEQYF.

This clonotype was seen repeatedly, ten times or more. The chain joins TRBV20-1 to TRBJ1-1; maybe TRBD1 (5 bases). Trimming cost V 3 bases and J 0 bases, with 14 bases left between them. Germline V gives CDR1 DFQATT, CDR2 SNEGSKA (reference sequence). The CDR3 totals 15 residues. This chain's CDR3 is CSARSQGGVNTEAFF. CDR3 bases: TGCAGTGCTAGGAGTCAGGGAGGCGTGAACACTGAAGCTTTCTTT.

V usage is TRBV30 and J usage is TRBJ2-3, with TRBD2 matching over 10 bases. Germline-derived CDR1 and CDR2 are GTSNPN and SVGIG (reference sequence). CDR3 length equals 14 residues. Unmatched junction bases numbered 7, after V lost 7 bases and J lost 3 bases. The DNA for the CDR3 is TGTGCCTACACACTAGCGGGATTAACAGATACGCAGTATTTT. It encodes CAYTLAGLTDTQYF. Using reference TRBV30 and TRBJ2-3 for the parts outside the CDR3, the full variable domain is SQTIHQWPATLVQPVGSPLSLECTVEGTSNPNLYWYRQAAGRGLQLLFYSVGIGQISSEVPQNLSASRPQDRQFILSSKKLLLSDSGFYLCAYTLAGLTDTQYFGPGTRLTVL.

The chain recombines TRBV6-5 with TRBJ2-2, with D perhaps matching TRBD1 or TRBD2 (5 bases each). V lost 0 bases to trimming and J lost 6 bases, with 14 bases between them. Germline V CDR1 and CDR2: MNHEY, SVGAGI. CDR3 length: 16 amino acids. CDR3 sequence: CASSYSGAYRPGELFF. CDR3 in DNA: TGTGCCAGCAGTTACTCCGGGGCATACAGGCCCGGGGAGCTGTTTTTT.

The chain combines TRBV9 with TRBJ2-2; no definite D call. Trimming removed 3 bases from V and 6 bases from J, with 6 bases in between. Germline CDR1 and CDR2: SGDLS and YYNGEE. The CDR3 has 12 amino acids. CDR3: CASSGVPGELFF. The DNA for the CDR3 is TGTGCCAGCAGCGGAGTACCCGGGGAGCTGTTTTTT.

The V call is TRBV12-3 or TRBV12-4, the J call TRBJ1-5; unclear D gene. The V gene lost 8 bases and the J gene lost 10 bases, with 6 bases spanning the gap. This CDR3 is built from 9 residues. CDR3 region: CASGTPQHF. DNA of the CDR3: TGTGCCAGCGGTACTCCCCAGCATTTT.

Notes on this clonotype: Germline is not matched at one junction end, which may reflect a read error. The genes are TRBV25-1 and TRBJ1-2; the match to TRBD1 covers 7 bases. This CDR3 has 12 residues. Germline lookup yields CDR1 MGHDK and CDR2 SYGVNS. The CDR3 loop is CASSVGGIDRAF. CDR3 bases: TGTGCCAGCAGTGTGGGCGGAATAGACAGGGCCTTC.

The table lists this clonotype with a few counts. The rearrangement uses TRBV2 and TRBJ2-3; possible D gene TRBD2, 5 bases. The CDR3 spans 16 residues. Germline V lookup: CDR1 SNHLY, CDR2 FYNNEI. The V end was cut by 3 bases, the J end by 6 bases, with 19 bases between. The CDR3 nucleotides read TGTGCCAGCAGTGAGTCGGCTAGCCGCCTTTTGGATACGCAGTATTTT. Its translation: CASSESASRLLDTQYF.

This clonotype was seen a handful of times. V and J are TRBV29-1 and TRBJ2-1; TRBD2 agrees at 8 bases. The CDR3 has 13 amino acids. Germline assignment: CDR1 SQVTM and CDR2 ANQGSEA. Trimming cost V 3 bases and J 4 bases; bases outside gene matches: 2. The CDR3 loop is CSVERGEYNEQFF. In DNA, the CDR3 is TGCAGCGTTGAGCGGGGGGAGTACAATGAGCAGTTCTTC.

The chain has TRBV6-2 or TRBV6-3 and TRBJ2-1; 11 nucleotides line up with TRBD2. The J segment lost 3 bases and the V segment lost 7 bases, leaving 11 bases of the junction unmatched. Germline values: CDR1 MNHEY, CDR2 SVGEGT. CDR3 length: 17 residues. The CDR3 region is CASTQMGLADHYNEQFF. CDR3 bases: TGTGCCAGCACCCAGATGGGACTAGCGGACCACTACAATGAGCAGTTCTTC.

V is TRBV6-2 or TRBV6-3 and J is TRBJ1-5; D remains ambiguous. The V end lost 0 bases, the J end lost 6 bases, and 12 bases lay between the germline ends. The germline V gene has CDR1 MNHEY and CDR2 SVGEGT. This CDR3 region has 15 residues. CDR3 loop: CASSYSSSLGQPQHF. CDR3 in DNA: TGTGCCAGCAGTTACTCGAGCAGCTTAGGTCAGCCCCAGCATTTT.

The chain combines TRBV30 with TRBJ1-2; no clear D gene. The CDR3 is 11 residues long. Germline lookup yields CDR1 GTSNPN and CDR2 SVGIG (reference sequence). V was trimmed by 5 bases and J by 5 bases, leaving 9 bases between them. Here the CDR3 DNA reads TGTGCCTGGGGACGGCCATATGGCTACACCTTC. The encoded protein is CAWGRPYGYTF.